The next 14 T cell receptor beta chains were all read from a single sample in a study of T cell responses to AZD1222 COVID-19 vaccine. Only in-frame clones appear in the TCRdb table, and some are missing; sequencing was by immunoSEQ multiplex PCR. The sample has about 140,000 clones, roughly 90% seen once. The sample in question was peripheral blood, obtained on day 0 of AZD1222 vaccination. All receptors derive from an adult in good health.

The V and J genes are TRBV5-1 and TRBJ2-1; D is undetermined. The V gene's germline CDR1 is SGHRS and CDR2 YFSETQ. This CDR3 is built from 15 residues. The V and J ends lost 0 bases and 0 bases respectively, with 7 bases between them. The CDR3 bases are TGCGCCAGCAGCTTGGTTCAGGACTCCTACAATGAGCAGTTCTTC. Translating gives CASSLVQDSYNEQFF.

The J gene is TRBJ2-3, the V gene TRBV5-5, with 8 bases that match TRBD2. Germline V lookup: CDR1 SGHKS, CDR2 YYEKEE (reference sequence). Unmatched junction bases numbered 6, after V lost 4 bases and J lost 5 bases. The CDR3 has 14 residues. CDR3 residues: CASSLTSAIDTQYF. In DNA form, the CDR3 reads TGTGCCAGCAGCCTGACTAGCGCGATAGATACGCAGTATTTT.

The rearrangement links TRBV15 to TRBJ1-6, with TRBD1 as a possible D gene (5 bases). The germline V gene has CDR1 LNHNV and CDR2 YYDKDF (reference sequence). V lost 7 bases and J lost 8, with 21 bases in between. The CDR3 loop spans 16 amino acids. CDR3 sequence: CATTVPGRGWDSPLHF. In DNA, the CDR3 is TGTGCCACCACGGTCCCGGGGCGGGGTTGGGATTCACCCCTCCACTTT.

The rearrangement joins TRBV6-2 or TRBV6-3 to TRBJ1-5, with 8 bases lining up with TRBD1. The CDR3 is 15 residues long. The V gene's germline CDR1 is MNHEY and CDR2 SVGEGT. V shed 6 bases and J 3 bases; nucleotides not matched to a gene: 7. The CDR3 DNA reads TGTGCCAGCAGCGACAGGGGCAGGGACAATCAGCCCCAGCATTTT. Translation gives CASSDRGRDNQPQHF.

The chain joins TRBV4-1 to TRBJ1-6; TRBD1 matches at 12 bases. This CDR3 has 14 residues. V was pared by 1 base and J by 13 bases, with 2 bases of the junction left unmatched. Per the germline V gene, CDR1 is MGHRA and CDR2 is YSYEKL. CDR3 nucleotides: TGCGCCAGCAGCCAAGTGGGACAGGGGGCGCCCCTCCACTTT. It yields the protein CASSQVGQGAPLHF.

A note on this clone: At one end the junction does not follow the germline gene, possibly because of a read error. The CDR3 nucleotides are TGTGCCAGCAGACTAGGACAGGATGAGAATTTT. Translating it yields CASRLGQDENF. This chain links TRBV11-2 with TRBJ2-3; 7 bases are shared with TRBD1. The CDR3 extends over 11 amino acids. Germline V gene sequence: CDR1 SGHAT, CDR2 FQNNGV.

The rearrangement joins TRBV28 to TRBJ2-4, with D possibly TRBD1 on 6 matching bases. This CDR3 is built from 18 residues. The germline V and J ends were trimmed by 4 bases and 3 bases, with 22 bases remaining between them. Per germline, CDR1 MDHEN and CDR2 SYDVKM. CDR3 amino acids: CASSSTGTLFQGKNIQYF. The DNA for the CDR3 is TGTGCCAGCAGTTCGACCGGGACACTCTTCCAGGGCAAAAACATTCAGTACTTC.

This chain links TRBV19 with TRBJ2-5; 12 nucleotides agree with TRBD2. Germline assignment: CDR1 LNHDA and CDR2 SQIVND (reference sequence). With 3 bases clipped from V and 1 base from J, the junction kept 3 bases outside the gene matches. The CDR3 spans 16 residues. CDR3 in DNA: TGTGCCAGTAGTATCTCTAGCGGGGGGGCCCAAGAGACCCAGTACTTC. This translates into CASSISSGGAQETQYF. Together with reference TRBV19 and TRBJ2-5, the CDR3 gives the full variable domain: DGGITQSPKYLFRKEGQNVTLSCEQNLNHDAMYWYRQDPGQGLRLIYYSQIVNDFQKGDIAEGYSVSREKKESFPLTVTSAQKNPTAFYLCASSISSGGAQETQYFGPGTRLLVL.

The rearrangement joins TRBV11-2 to TRBJ2-3; D remains unclear. CDR3 length equals 13 residues. Trimming pared 7 bases from V and 2 bases from J, leaving 10 bases between. The germline V gene encodes CDR1 SGHAT and CDR2 FQNNGV. DNA of the CDR3: TGTGCCAGCACCCACAGCTTCACAGATACGCAGTATTTT. It codes for CASTHSFTDTQYF. The full variable domain, rest sourced from reference TRBV11-2 and TRBJ2-3, is EAGVAQSPRYKIIEKRQSVAFWCNPISGHATLYWYQQILGQGPKLLIQFQNNGVVDDSQLPKDRFSAERLKGVDSTLKIQPAKLEDSAVYLCASTHSFTDTQYFGPGTRLTVL.

The chain employs TRBV11-2 and TRBJ2-1, with D possibly being TRBD2 (5 bases). This CDR3 contains 17 residues. The germline V and J ends were trimmed by 0 bases and 8 bases, with 20 bases remaining between them. Germline assignment: CDR1 SGHAT and CDR2 FQNNGV. The DNA of the CDR3 is TGTGCCAGCAGCTTAGACGCAGCGAGGGCTTCAAGGCATGAGCAGTTCTTC. It is translated as CASSLDAARASRHEQFF.

V gene TRBV5-1 combines with J gene TRBJ1-1; no clear D gene. The CDR3 spans 13 residues. V was shortened by 0 bases and J by 4 bases, with 7 bases between the two germline ends. Germline V gene data show CDR1 as SGHRS and CDR2 as YFSETQ. The CDR3 DNA is TGCGCCAGCAGCTTGGTTCCGGGCACTGAAGCTTTCTTT. Amino acids: CASSLVPGTEAFF.

The chain is built from TRBV27 and TRBJ1-4; TRBD1 is a possible D gene (5 bases). This CDR3 region has 15 residues. The V and J ends lost 5 bases and 6 bases respectively, with 16 bases between them. Germline V lookup: CDR1 MNHEY, CDR2 SMNVEV (reference sequence). The CDR3 DNA follows: TGTGCCAGCAGTCCCCGAAGGGGCAGGGATGAAAAACTGTTTTTT. It is translated as CASSPRRGRDEKLFF.

The chain is built from TRBV11-1 and TRBJ2-7, with 8 bases fitting TRBD2. Germline CDR1 and CDR2: SGHAT and FQDESV (reference sequence). The CDR3 has 15 amino acids. Trimming cost V 2 bases and J 4 bases; bases outside gene matches: 7. Here the CDR3 reads CASSLRVSGRYEQYF. CDR3 nucleotide sequence: TGTGCCAGCAGCTTACGGGTCAGCGGGAGATACGAGCAGTACTTC. Full variable domain (remainder filled in from reference TRBV11-1 and TRBJ2-7): EAEVAQSPRYKITEKSQAVAFWCDPISGHATLYWYRQILGQGPELLVQFQDESVVDDSQLPKDRFSAERLKGVDSTLKIQPAELGDSAMYLCASSLRVSGRYEQYFGPGTRLTVT.

This clone was seen once. The chain links TRBV7-8 to TRBJ1-5; the D gene is possibly TRBD1 (5 bases). Trimming shortened V by 3 bases and J by 7 bases, and 10 bases separated the two germline ends. The CDR3 runs to 13 residues. The germline V gene encodes CDR1 SGHVS and CDR2 FQNEAQ. The CDR3: CASSFGGWQPQHF. The CDR3 coding sequence is TGTGCCAGCAGCTTTGGGGGATGGCAGCCCCAGCATTTT.